This TCR beta chain stems from a study of control samples from healthy donors and cancer patients. Repertoires were generated with immunoSEQ multiplex PCR, while TCRdb's copy carries only in-frame clones and drops some. The table lists fewer than 25,000 clones, 75% to 85% of them singletons. CDR1 and CDR2 (germline): SGHNT, YENEEA. The ends were cut back, 5 bases at V and 2 bases at J, with 8 bases in the middle. CDR3 length: 13 residues. The sequencing sample was made of PBMCs. The TCR sequence derives from a man aged 55-75 years with head and neck cancer. The J gene is TRBJ2-3, the V gene TRBV11-3, with D possibly being TRBD1 (6 bases). CDR3 sequence reads: CASSKGVTDTQYF. The CDR3 region has the DNA TGTGCCAGCAGCAAGGGGGTCACAGATACGCAGTATTTT.